The T cell receptor beta chain described here comes from a study of technical replicates of blood from a handful of donors. Here immunoSEQ multiplex PCR was the method, and the copy in TCRdb shows in-frame clones only, minus some. The data contain 7,500 to 8,500 clones, roughly 90% of them seen just once; the ten biggest clones take up about 12%. The V end was cut by 1 base, the J end by 7 bases, with 10 bases between. The CDR3 length is 13 residues. CDR1 and CDR2 from the germline V gene are SEHNR and FQNEAQ (reference sequence). V and J are TRBV7-9 and TRBJ1-1, with TRBD1 as a possible D gene (5 bases). This sequence originates from a human donor in good health. The specimen sequenced was PBMCs. In DNA, the CDR3 is TGTGCCAGCAGCTTAGTTGCAGGGTTTGAAGCTTTCTTT. It specifies CASSLVAGFEAFF. Filled out from reference TRBV7-9 and TRBJ1-1, the complete variable domain reads DTGVSQNPRHKITKRGQNVTFRCDPISEHNRLYWYRQTLGQGPEFLTYFQNEAQLEKSRLLSDRFSAERPKGSFSTLEIQRTEQGDSAMYLCASSLVAGFEAFFGQGTRLTVV.